This TCR beta chain was identified in a study of T cells in localized non-small cell lung cancer. Study observations and caveats: Higher blood T cell density tracked longer overall survival. Clonality peaked in uninvolved adjacent lung rather than tumor.

This clone has more than one count but fewer than ten. Its cognate antigen is unknown. The uninvolved lung lay at least 2 cm from the tumor margin and lacked atypia. The data were produced by immunoSEQ multiplex PCR, yet TCRdb's version contains in-frame clones alone and is incomplete. The sample consists of about 1,300 clones, 20% to 25% of them appearing once. The CDR3 totals 15 residues. Germline V CDR1 and CDR2: SGDLS, YYNGEE. The ends were cut back, 0 bases at V and 3 bases at J, with 10 bases in the middle. This rearrangement joins TRBV9 to TRBJ1-5; no clear D gene. The TCR originated in a man aged 35-69 years with stage III squamous cell lung carcinoma. The sample in question was normal lung tissue next to the tumor, obtained before any cancer treatment. CDR3 in amino acids: CASSVGVTPNQPQHF. In DNA, the CDR3 is TGTGCCAGCAGCGTAGGAGTGACACCCAATCAGCCCCAGCATTTT.